A single sample is the source of the 23 T cell receptor beta chains below, sequenced in a study of T cells in Graves' hyperthyroidism and ophthalmopathy (dated by TCRdb to about 2019). Libraries were built with multiplex PCR. Instrument used: Illumina HiSeq 2000. The TCR beta CDR3 regions were amplified from RNA transcripts. For the first round of RT-PCR on the TCR CDR3, the HTBI primer set was used together with the Qiagen OneStep RT-PCR kit. TCRdb ran its own pipeline on the public reads, namely fastp trimming at Q25 and MiXCR clone calling, and kept in-frame beta chains. When rows share a CDR3 protein, they turn into one entry using the most common DNA and genes. A total of some 370,000 distinct CDR3 sequences appear in this sample, approximately 18% of them only once. The ten largest clones capture 34% of the sample. The specimen was blood. The receptor source for this set is a woman younger than 45 with Graves' hyperthyroidism that later progressed to Graves' ophthalmopathy.

This clonotype has at least ten counts. The chain uses TRBV10-3 and TRBJ2-5, with a weak D call TRBD2 (5 bases). The CDR3 runs to 15 residues. V was shortened by 5 bases and J by 5 bases, with 18 bases between the two germline ends. Germline loops: CDR1 ENHRY, CDR2 SYGVKD. The CDR3 DNA is TGTGCCATCAGTATTTCGGGAACAGCGGAGGAGACCCAGTACTTC. Translating gives CAISISGTAEETQYF.

The sample holds a few counts of this clonotype. The V and J genes are TRBV3-1 and TRBJ2-1, with D hard to call. The length of the CDR3 is 13 residues. Germline V lookup: CDR1 LGHDT, CDR2 YNNKEL (reference sequence). The V and J ends lost 2 bases and 9 bases respectively, with 11 bases between them. The DNA for the CDR3 is TGTGCCAGCAGCCAATCTTTAGCACCTGAGCAGTTCTTC. It translates to CASSQSLAPEQFF.

The chain couples TRBV30 to TRBJ2-7, with 7 bases lining up with TRBD2. Germline lookup yields CDR1 GTSNPN and CDR2 SVGIG (reference sequence). The CDR3 consists of 12 residues. After removal of 5 bases from V and 7 bases from J, the junction contained 8 bases not matched to a gene. The CDR3 coding sequence is TGTGCCTGGTCGGGCCCCGGGGGGGAGCAGTACTTC. This codes for CAWSGPGGEQYF.

Points on this clonotype: Possible read error: a much larger clone is one base away. The CDR3 end shows no conserved phenylalanine or tryptophan, and so a read error is likely. The chain couples TRBV12-3 or TRBV12-4 to TRBJ1-1; tentatively, D is TRBD1 (6 bases). Trimming left V 7 bases short and J 1 base short, with 13 bases between. The CDR3 has 14 amino acids. The CDR3 protein is CASTSGTTNTEAFL. In DNA form, the CDR3 reads TGTGCCAGCACCTCCGGGACAACGAACACTGAAGCTTTCCTT.

The V call is TRBV13, the J call TRBJ2-2; the D gene is possibly TRBD1 (6 bases). V was clipped by 2 bases and J by 4 bases, with 14 bases between them. The CDR3 has 16 residues. In germline, CDR1 is PRHDT, CDR2 FYEKMQ (reference sequence). The CDR3 bases are TGTGCCAGCAGCTTAACAGGGAGAAGCAGCACCGGGGAGCTGTTTTTT. It is translated as CASSLTGRSSTGELFF.

This clonotype was seen only a few times. Possible read error: a much larger clone is one base away. This chain joins TRBV7-9 and TRBJ2-7; 7 positions agree with TRBD2. V gave up 5 bases and J gave up 5 bases; unmatched junction bases: 12. This CDR3 region has 15 residues. Germline V lookup: CDR1 SEHNR, CDR2 FQNEAQ (reference sequence). The CDR3 DNA reads TGTGCCAGCAGCCTGGCAAGGACTAGAGGCCACGAGCAGTACTTC. It is translated as CASSLARTRGHEQYF. Drawing the rest from reference TRBV7-9 and TRBJ2-7, the complete variable domain is DTGVSQNPRHKITKRGQNVTFRCDPISEHNRLYWYRQTLGQGPEFLTYFQNEAQLEKSRLLSDRFSAERPKGSFSTLEIQRTEQGDSAMYLCASSLARTRGHEQYFGPGTRLTVT.

This clonotype was recorded many times. CDR3 amino acids: CASRSTGDSPLHF. CDR3 in DNA: TGTGCCAGCAGATCGACAGGGGATTCACCCCTCCACTTT. V usage is TRBV28 and J usage is TRBJ1-6, with TRBD1 identical over 8 bases. J gave up 8 bases and V 6 bases, and 3 bases lay outside the gene matches. Germline CDR1 is MDHEN and CDR2 is SYDVKM. The CDR3 extends over 13 amino acids.

There are many counts of this clonotype. The genes are TRBV24-1 and TRBJ2-7; no firm D call. V was shortened by 1 base and J by 5 bases, with 8 bases between the two germline ends. Per germline, CDR1 KGHDR and CDR2 SFDVKD. The CDR3 is made up of 13 amino acids. CDR3 region: CATSDFNRDEQYF. In DNA, the CDR3 is TGTGCCACCAGTGATTTCAATAGGGACGAGCAGTACTTC.

This clonotype was counted many times. The rearrangement joins TRBV11-2 to TRBJ2-7; D unresolved. Germline values: CDR1 SGHAT, CDR2 FQNNGV. The germline V and J ends were trimmed by 5 bases and 4 bases, with 21 bases remaining between them. The CDR3 extends over 16 amino acids. As DNA, the CDR3 is TGTGCCAGCAGCCGCGCAGATTTCTCGGACCAATACGAGCAGTACTTC. It is translated as CASSRADFSDQYEQYF.

In this sample, this clonotype turned up a few times. The chain recombines TRBV20-1 with TRBJ2-7; no clear D. The CDR3 covers 11 residues. CDR1 and CDR2 from the germline V gene are DFQATT and SNEGSKA (reference sequence). Trimming took 3 bases from V and 3 from J, leaving 6 bases between them. The CDR3 loop is CSASFGYEQYF. CDR3 bases: TGCAGTGCTAGTTTCGGCTACGAGCAGTACTTC.

This clonotype showed up just a few times. This chain connects TRBV6-1 to TRBJ2-1; weak D call: TRBD2 (5 bases). CDR1 is MNHNS, CDR2 SASEGT, per germline. Trimming stripped 6 bases from V and 6 bases from J, with 12 bases between. The CDR3 consists of 13 residues. The CDR3 nucleotides read TGTGCCAGCAGCCACGGAGGATTCAATGAGCAGTTCTTC. Its protein is CASSHGGFNEQFF.

This clonotype was seen repeatedly, ten times or more. This rearrangement joins TRBV12-3 or TRBV12-4 to TRBJ1-1; D unresolved. V dropped 3 bases and J dropped 8 bases, with 10 bases sitting between them. The CDR3 is 12 amino acids. The CDR3 protein is CASSLWFTEAFF. CDR3 DNA sequence: TGTGCCAGCAGTTTGTGGTTTACGGAAGCTTTCTTT.

V and J are TRBV5-1 and TRBJ1-2, with TRBD1 as a possible D gene (5 bases). CDR1 SGHRS and CDR2 YFSETQ come from the germline V gene. This CDR3 spans 13 amino acids. The V end lost 0 bases, the J end lost 10 bases, and 13 bases lay between the germline ends. CDR3 residues: CASSLVQDRNYTF. The CDR3 region has the DNA TGCGCCAGCAGCTTGGTACAGGATCGGAACTACACCTTC.

This clonotype was found a few times. This chain uses TRBV27 with TRBJ2-3; 8 bases are shared with TRBD1. The CDR3 length is 18 residues. Germline V gene data show CDR1 as MNHEY and CDR2 as SMNVEV (reference sequence). With V trimmed by 2 bases and J by 4 bases, 14 bases remained unmatched. CDR3 nucleotide sequence: TGTGCCAGCAGTTTAGGGACTGGGCAGGCAGGGGGCCCAGATACGCAGTATTTT. This encodes CASSLGTGQAGGPDTQYF.

V and J are TRBV7-9 and TRBJ1-2; 7 bases are a match to TRBD1. With V trimmed by 5 bases and J by 4 bases, 16 bases remained unmatched. This CDR3 spans 17 amino acids. The V gene's germline CDR1 is SEHNR and CDR2 FQNEAQ (reference sequence). The CDR3 sequence is CASSPHAGGGQAYGYTF. The CDR3 region has the DNA TGTGCCAGCAGCCCCCATGCGGGAGGGGGCCAAGCCTATGGCTACACCTTC.

This clonotype was counted ten times or more. The chain joins TRBV9 to TRBJ2-5; TRBD2 agrees at 11 bases. The CDR3 spans 15 residues. V shed 3 bases and J 2 bases; nucleotides not matched to a gene: 3. CDR1 and CDR2 (germline): SGDLS, YYNGEE. Here the CDR3 reads CASSGGLAVQETQYF. The CDR3 DNA sequence: TGTGCCAGCAGCGGGGGACTAGCGGTACAAGAGACCCAGTACTTC.

This clonotype was seen at least ten times. The J gene is TRBJ2-1, the V gene TRBV11-3; D is perhaps TRBD2 (6 bases). This CDR3 is 13 amino acids long. V was shortened by 1 base and J by 8 bases, with 9 bases between the two germline ends. Germline V gene lookup returns CDR1 SGHNT and CDR2 YENEEA. DNA of the CDR3: TGTGCCAGCAGCTTAGTGGAGCGGGATGAGCAGTTCTTC. As protein: CASSLVERDEQFF.

This clonotype was seen only a few times. The junction shows a germline mismatch at one end, possibly a read error. The CDR3 loop is CATQDRGWDTKAFF. As DNA, the CDR3 is TGTGCCACCCAGGACAGGGGATGGGACACTAAAGCTTTCTTT. This chain joins TRBV19 and TRBJ1-1; TRBD1 matches at 9 bases. The germline V gene encodes CDR1 LNHDA and CDR2 SQIVND (reference sequence). The CDR3 has 14 amino acids.

The gene calls are TRBV20-1 and TRBJ2-7; TRBD2 is a possible D gene (6 bases). The germline CDR1 and CDR2 sequences are DFQATT and SNEGSKA (reference sequence). V lost 3 bases and J 4 bases, leaving 22 bases between the germline ends. This CDR3 spans 16 amino acids. CDR3 loop: CSARVGSGRLKYEQYF. The CDR3 bases are TGCAGTGCTAGGGTCGGTAGTGGGAGGTTAAAATACGAGCAGTACTTC.

This clonotype has at least ten counts. The rearrangement uses TRBV10-3 and TRBJ1-1; TRBD1 agrees at 9 bases. CDR3 size: 14 residues. Germline V gene lookup returns CDR1 ENHRY and CDR2 SYGVKD. Germline trimming cut 3 bases from V and 1 base from J; bases unmatched to any gene: 0. The CDR3 protein is CAISEQGANTEAFF. In DNA form, the CDR3 reads TGTGCCATCAGTGAACAGGGGGCGAACACTGAAGCTTTCTTT.

Many counts were recorded for this clonotype. This rearrangement joins TRBV2 to TRBJ1-2; D unclear. The V gene lost 3 bases and the J gene lost 8 bases, with 10 bases spanning the gap. Germline CDR1 reads SNHLY; CDR2 reads FYNNEI. The CDR3 spans 12 residues. The DNA of the CDR3 is TGTGCCAGCAGTGATGACCCTGAAGGCTACACCTTC. Its translation: CASSDDPEGYTF.

This clonotype was recorded many times. The rearrangement uses TRBV2 and TRBJ2-1, with 8 bases fitting TRBD1. CDR3 length equals 16 residues. CDR1 and CDR2 (germline): SNHLY, FYNNEI. With 2 bases clipped from V and 3 bases from J, the junction kept 6 bases outside the gene matches. This CDR3 reads CASSERGDRSYNEQFF. As DNA, the CDR3 is TGTGCCAGCAGTGAAAGGGGGGACAGGAGCTACAATGAGCAGTTCTTC.

This chain uses TRBV11-2 with TRBJ2-3, with TRBD2 matching over 9 bases. The CDR3 runs to 15 residues. V lost 3 bases, J lost 4 bases, and 5 bases stayed unmatched. Germline lookup yields CDR1 SGHAT and CDR2 FQNNGV. CDR3 sequence (DNA): TGTGCCAGCAGCTTCGACGCTAGCGGGGCAGATACGCAGTATTTT. Its protein product is CASSFDASGADTQYF.